These 32 T cell receptor beta chains originate from one sample sequenced in a study of cytomegalovirus exposure and HLA in healthy donors. The study ran its PCR with 60 Vbeta and 13 Jbeta primers. Assay: immunoSEQ multiplex PCR; the TCRdb copy retains only in-frame clones and omits some. The table counts tens of thousands of clones; under 2.5% lies in the top ten. The sample comprised PBMCs. The source of these receptors is a woman in her thirties or forties in good health and CMV-seronegative.

V is TRBV5-1 and J is TRBJ2-1, with 10 bases lining up with TRBD2. CDR1 is SGHRS, CDR2 YFSETQ, per germline. The CDR3 extends over 17 amino acids. The V and J ends lost 6 bases and 6 bases, in that order; junction bases with no gene match: 15. The CDR3 is CASTVGSSGSLFNEQFF. The DNA of the CDR3 is TGCGCCAGCACTGTGGGGTCTAGCGGGAGTCTATTCAATGAGCAGTTCTTC. The full variable domain, rest sourced from reference TRBV5-1 and TRBJ2-1, is KAGVTQTPRYLIKTRGQQVTLSCSPISGHRSVSWYQQTPGQGLQFLFEYFSETQRNKGNFPGRFSGRQFSNSRSEMNVSTLELGDSALYLCASTVGSSGSLFNEQFFGPGTRLTVL.

This chain links TRBV5-1 with TRBJ1-4; 9 bases are shared with TRBD1. CDR3 length equals 17 residues. CDR1 is SGHRS and CDR2 is YFSETQ in the germline V gene. The V and J ends lost 1 base and 8 bases, in that order; junction bases with no gene match: 12. CDR3 in amino acids: CASSLTAGTGWREKLFF. The CDR3 nucleotides are TGCGCCAGCAGCTTGACAGCAGGGACAGGGTGGAGGGAAAAACTGTTTTTT.

The V gene is TRBV30, the J gene TRBJ2-7; 10 nucleotides agree with TRBD2. CDR1 and CDR2 from the germline V gene are GTSNPN and SVGIG (reference sequence). The J segment lost 1 base and the V segment lost 2 bases, leaving 5 bases of the junction unmatched. The CDR3 runs to 15 residues. The CDR3 here is CAWSPLAGVSYEQYF. The CDR3, as DNA: TGTGCCTGGAGTCCTCTAGCGGGAGTATCCTACGAGCAGTACTTC.

The chain carries TRBV9 and TRBJ1-2; D not certain. Trimming left V 4 bases short and J 8 bases short, with 12 bases between. CDR3 length equals 12 residues. Germline lookup yields CDR1 SGDLS and CDR2 YYNGEE. The DNA for the CDR3 is TGTGCCAGCAGCCTAAGACAAGGCGGCTACACCTTC. The encoded protein is CASSLRQGGYTF. Complete variable domain (other parts from reference TRBV9 and TRBJ1-2): DSGVTQTPKHLITATGQRVTLRCSPRSGDLSVYWYQQSLDQGLQFLIQYYNGEERAKGNILERFSAQQFPDLHSELNLSSLELGDSALYFCASSLRQGGYTFGSGTRLTVV.

V and J are TRBV11-2 and TRBJ2-7; 9 bases are a match to TRBD2. Germline V gene lookup returns CDR1 SGHAT and CDR2 FQNNGV. J gave up 7 bases and V 5 bases, and 12 bases lay outside the gene matches. The CDR3 is 15 residues long. Here the CDR3 DNA reads TGTGCCAGCAGCGAGGTAGCGGGAGACCCTTTTGAGCAGTACTTC. This encodes CASSEVAGDPFEQYF.

The chain combines TRBV28 with TRBJ1-2; D is unresolved. V was shortened by 3 bases and J by 1 base, with 9 bases between the two germline ends. Germline V CDR1 and CDR2: MDHEN, SYDVKM. This CDR3 is built from 14 residues. The CDR3 reads CASSFREVNYGYTF. The CDR3 coding sequence is TGTGCCAGCAGTTTTCGGGAAGTTAACTATGGCTACACCTTC.

A word on this clone: The junction differs from germline at one of its ends, possibly a read error. The chain carries TRBV13 and TRBJ1-1, with unresolved D. The CDR3 is 16 amino acids. Germline CDR1 is PRHDT and CDR2 is FYEKMQ (reference sequence). The DNA for the CDR3 is TGTGCCAGCAGCTTAGGCCGGTTTAGTGGCGGAGATGAAGATTTCTTT. Its protein product is CASSLGRFSGGDEDFF.

V gene TRBV5-1 combines with J gene TRBJ2-1; 9 bases align to TRBD2. The CDR3 spans 15 residues. Germline trimming cut 5 bases from V and 0 bases from J; bases unmatched to any gene: 3. Germline lookup yields CDR1 SGHRS and CDR2 YFSETQ. In DNA, the CDR3 is TGCGCCAGCAGTTTTAGCGGGGGCTCCTACAATGAGCAGTTCTTC. It encodes CASSFSGGSYNEQFF.

The rearrangement joins TRBV7-2 to TRBJ2-7; a weak D match, TRBD1 (6 bases). Germline V gene sequence: CDR1 SGHTA, CDR2 FQGNSA. The V end was cut by 3 bases, the J end by 5 bases, with 17 bases between. The CDR3 consists of 15 residues. This CDR3 is CASSLGLTGYDEQYF. Written as DNA, the CDR3 is TGTGCCAGCAGCTTGGGGTTGACAGGTTACGACGAGCAGTACTTC.

V usage is TRBV9 and J usage is TRBJ1-5; a weak D match, TRBD1 (5 bases). CDR1 SGDLS and CDR2 YYNGEE come from the germline V gene. V shed 4 bases and J shed 0 bases, with 11 bases lying between them. CDR3 length: 15 residues. In nucleotides, the CDR3 is TGTGCCAGCAGCCTGGGAGGGGTTAGCAATCAGCCCCAGCATTTT. Translating gives CASSLGGVSNQPQHF.

The chain is built from TRBV5-1 and TRBJ2-3, with D hard to call. This CDR3 has 14 amino acids. V lost 9 bases and J lost 4, with 18 bases in between. CDR1 is SGHRS and CDR2 is YFSETQ in the germline V gene. The CDR3 reads CAIRKTPEADTQYF. The CDR3 bases are TGCGCCATCAGGAAGACACCCGAAGCAGATACGCAGTATTTT.

The chain is built from TRBV19 and TRBJ1-5; 9 bases align to TRBD1. The CDR3 runs 17 residues. Losses at the gene ends were 6 bases for V and 6 bases for J; bases not matched to a gene: 15. Germline CDR1 LNHDA, CDR2 SQIVND (reference sequence). The CDR3 DNA follows: TGTGCCAGTAGCGATCCGGCACAGGGGGCCGGACCTCAGCCCCAGCATTTT. Its translation: CASSDPAQGAGPQPQHF.

This chain joins TRBV5-1 and TRBJ1-2; TRBD1 might be the D (5 bases). V was cut by 2 bases and J by 6 bases, with 11 bases left in between. The germline gives CDR1 SGHRS, CDR2 YFSETQ. The CDR3 runs 13 residues. CDR3 sequence: CASSFYQGDGYTF. In nucleotides, the CDR3 is TGCGCCAGCAGCTTCTATCAGGGTGATGGCTACACCTTC.

The chain's CDR3 is CASSPGGGVQPQHF. The CDR3 DNA follows: TGTGCCAGCAGTCCCGGGGGAGGGGTACAGCCCCAGCATTTT. J is TRBJ1-5 and V is TRBV28, with D possibly TRBD1 on 5 matching bases. V was cut by 5 bases and J by 7 bases, with 15 bases left in between. This CDR3 is built from 14 residues. Per germline, CDR1 MDHEN and CDR2 SYDVKM.

The genes are TRBV7-9 and TRBJ2-6, with 8 bases matching TRBD1. V lost 5 bases to trimming and J lost 2 bases; unmatched junction nucleotides: 8. The CDR3 covers 17 residues. CDR1 and CDR2 from the germline V gene are SEHNR and FQNEAQ (reference sequence). CDR3 region: CASSADRGDAGANVLTF. Written as DNA, the CDR3 is TGTGCCAGCAGCGCTGACAGGGGTGACGCTGGGGCCAACGTCCTGACTTTC.

CDR3 residues: CASSGQSYEQYF. The DNA of the CDR3 is TGTGCCAGCAGTGGACAGAGTTACGAGCAGTACTTC. This chain connects TRBV25-1 to TRBJ2-7, with D perhaps TRBD1 (5 bases). CDR1 and CDR2 from the germline V gene are MGHDK and SYGVNS. The CDR3 is 12 residues long. The germline V and J ends were trimmed by 4 bases and 4 bases, with 8 bases remaining between them.

J is TRBJ2-2 and V is TRBV23-1; 7 bases are a match to TRBD1. TRBV23-1 is placed among ORFs of uncertain function. The V segment lost 3 bases and the J segment 7 bases; nucleotides outside the gene matches: 11. CDR3 size: 16 residues. The CDR3 loop reads CASSHRGGAEGGELFF. The DNA of the CDR3 is TGCGCCAGCAGTCATCGAGGGGGCGCGGAAGGCGGGGAGCTGTTTTTT.

V and J are TRBV5-1 and TRBJ2-5; 11 nucleotides match TRBD2. The last part of the DNA fits TRBJ2-7 better; the J call may be wrong. The CDR3 has 15 amino acids. Per the germline V gene, CDR1 is SGHRS and CDR2 is YFSETQ. The CDR3 nucleotides are TGCGCCAGCAGCACTACTAGCGGGAGTTTCTACGAGCAGTACTTC. It yields the protein CASSTTSGSFYEQYF.

CDR3 sequence (DNA): TGTGCCAGCAGCTTAAGTGGGGTACAGGGAGAGACCCAGTACTTC. Translation: CASSLSGVQGETQYF. This rearrangement joins TRBV7-8 to TRBJ2-5; D is perhaps TRBD1 (6 bases). Germline CDR1 and CDR2: SGHVS and FQNEAQ. CDR3 length: 15 residues. Trimming took 2 bases from V and 4 from J, leaving 14 bases between them.

The chain couples TRBV19 to TRBJ1-5; perhaps TRBD1 as D (5 bases). Germline CDR1 reads LNHDA; CDR2 reads SQIVND (reference sequence). The CDR3 has 14 residues. V was shortened by 3 bases and J by 3 bases, with 9 bases between the two germline ends. The CDR3 is CASSIGAYNQPQHF. In nucleotides, the CDR3 is TGTGCCAGTAGTATTGGGGCCTACAATCAGCCCCAGCATTTT.

V gene TRBV5-1 combines with J gene TRBJ1-1; unclear D gene. V was shortened by 8 bases and J by 10 bases, with 15 bases between the two germline ends. The germline V gene has CDR1 SGHRS and CDR2 YFSETQ. This CDR3 contains 11 residues. DNA for the CDR3: TGCGCCAGAATTAACCGGTCCATAGCTTTCTTT. The encoded protein is CARINRSIAFF.

V and J are TRBV29-1 and TRBJ2-5, with D maybe TRBD1 (6 bases). Deletions cut 3 bases from V and 5 bases from J, with 13 bases between. Germline values: CDR1 SQVTM, CDR2 ANQGSEA. The CDR3 contains 13 residues. This chain's CDR3 is CSVDRGKGETQYF. The CDR3 DNA follows: TGCAGCGTTGACAGGGGCAAGGGGGAGACCCAGTACTTC. Looking up the rest from reference TRBV29-1 and TRBJ2-5 gives the full variable domain: SAVISQKPSRDICQRGTSLTIQCQVDSQVTMMFWYRQQPGQSLTLIATANQGSEATYESGFVIDKFPISRPNLTFSTLTVSNMSPEDSSIYLCSVDRGKGETQYFGPGTRLLVL.

The CDR3 sequence: CASSFRAGGYNEQFF. Written as DNA, the CDR3 is TGTGCCAGCAGCTTCAGGGCGGGGGGGTACAATGAGCAGTTCTTC. The rearrangement links TRBV7-6 to TRBJ2-1; 9 bases agree with TRBD2. Germline loops: CDR1 SGHVS, CDR2 FNYEAQ. CDR3 length: 15 amino acids. V lost 3 bases to trimming and J lost 4 bases; unmatched junction nucleotides: 4.

The chain recombines TRBV30 with TRBJ1-1; 7 nucleotides agree with TRBD1. The V and J ends lost 5 bases and 0 bases, in that order; junction bases with no gene match: 9. Germline-derived CDR1 and CDR2 are GTSNPN and SVGIG (reference sequence). The CDR3 is made up of 15 amino acids. CDR3 DNA: TGTGCCTGGGGGGATTGGGACAGCATGAACACTGAAGCTTTCTTT. Amino acids: CAWGDWDSMNTEAFF.

The chain recombines TRBV10-1 with TRBJ2-3, with a possible D match to TRBD1 (6 bases). The CDR3 contains 18 residues. From germline, CDR1 is WNHNN and CDR2 SYGVQD (reference sequence). Deletions cut 5 bases from V and 0 bases from J, with 21 bases between. In DNA form, the CDR3 reads TGCGCCAGCAGTAACAGGGAATTTGACGGAAGTAGCACAGATACGCAGTATTTT. It yields the protein CASSNREFDGSSTDTQYF.

Remarks on this clone: At one end, the junction sequence differs from germline, possibly due to a read error. The V call is TRBV12-5, the J call TRBJ2-7, with D tentatively TRBD1 (6 bases). Per germline, CDR1 LGHNT and CDR2 FRNRAP. This CDR3 is built from 15 residues. The CDR3 nucleotides are TGTGCTAGTGGTTTGGTACACGGGCAGGGGACCCCCAGGGACTTC. Protein product: CASGLVHGQGTPRDF.

V and J are TRBV10-3 and TRBJ2-7; 14 positions match TRBD2. This CDR3 region has 15 residues. Germline trimming cut 6 bases from V and 0 bases from J; bases unmatched to any gene: 1. CDR1 is ENHRY, CDR2 SYGVKD, per germline. This CDR3 reads CAIRGTSGSSYEQYF. The CDR3, as DNA: TGTGCCATCAGGGGGACTAGCGGGAGCTCCTACGAGCAGTACTTC.

This chain joins TRBV2 and TRBJ1-5; TRBD1 might be the D (5 bases). CDR1 SNHLY and CDR2 FYNNEI come from the germline V gene. The CDR3 runs 12 residues. Trimming cost V 8 bases and J 5 bases, with 10 bases left between them. The CDR3 region is CASGDSDQPQHF. For the CDR3, the DNA is TGTGCCAGCGGAGACAGTGATCAGCCCCAGCATTTT.

The chain combines TRBV6-1 with TRBJ2-2; 13 bases line up with TRBD2. The CDR3 totals 18 residues. V gave up 6 bases and J gave up 7 bases; unmatched junction bases: 14. Germline assignment: CDR1 MNHNS and CDR2 SASEGT. This CDR3 reads CASREPGLAGAAGGELFF. The CDR3 coding sequence is TGTGCCAGCAGGGAACCCGGACTAGCGGGGGCGGCTGGCGGGGAGCTGTTTTTT.

CDR3 loop: CASSSVGGSPLHF. The CDR3 DNA sequence: TGTGCCAGCAGCTCCGTGGGGGGATCACCCCTCCACTTT. The chain couples TRBV7-6 to TRBJ1-6; TRBD1 is a possible D gene (5 bases). This CDR3 comprises 13 residues. Trimming took off 4 bases at V and 10 bases at J, with 11 bases between the two ends. Per the germline V gene, CDR1 is SGHVS and CDR2 is FNYEAQ.

The chain recombines TRBV29-1 with TRBJ2-1, with D possibly being TRBD2 (6 bases). The germline CDR1 and CDR2 sequences are SQVTM and ANQGSEA. V lost 3 bases, J lost 3 bases, and 12 bases lay in between. There are 14 residues in the CDR3. The DNA of the CDR3 is TGCAGCGTTGAGGAGGGGTCCATCTACAATGAGCAGTTCTTC. It encodes CSVEEGSIYNEQFF.

The V and J genes are TRBV19 and TRBJ1-2, with TRBD1 as a possible D gene (6 bases). Germline lookup yields CDR1 LNHDA and CDR2 SQIVND (reference sequence). V shed 7 bases and J shed 5 bases, with 17 bases lying between them. This CDR3 is built from 14 residues. CDR3 sequence reads: CASKMAGQLYGYTF. Written as DNA, the CDR3 is TGTGCCAGTAAGATGGCAGGACAGTTGTATGGCTACACCTTC.